The next 16 T cell receptor beta chains were all read from a single sample in a study of beta chain features in type 1 diabetes. Expressed TCRB transcripts were sequenced after all isolated RNA was converted to cDNA. Some clones are missing from TCRdb's copy, which holds only in-frame ones; the method was immunoSEQ multiplex PCR. This sample yields about 260,000 clones, of which 55% to 70% are seen a single time; roughly 0.048% belongs to the top ten. Material: naive CD4+ T cells from blood. The receptors here all came from a man in his thirties or forties in good health.

The chain carries TRBV20-1 and TRBJ2-5; D may be TRBD2 (6 bases). V lost 6 bases to trimming and J lost 5 bases, with 10 bases between them. CDR1 is DFQATT, CDR2 SNEGSKA, per germline (reference sequence). The CDR3 is made up of 11 amino acids. CDR3 in amino acids: CSAGAGETQYF. CDR3 in DNA: TGCAGTGCAGGGGCGGGGGAGACCCAGTACTTC.

A few counts support this clone. The chain joins TRBV15 to TRBJ1-1; D may be TRBD1 (5 bases). V dropped 1 base and J dropped 11 bases, with 17 bases sitting between them. This CDR3 is built from 14 residues. CDR1 and CDR2 (germline): LNHNV, YYDKDF (reference sequence). The CDR3 DNA is TGTGCCACCAGCAGAGCCGGGACGGAGAGGAGGGCTTTCTTT. Translating gives CATSRAGTERRAFF.

This sequence joins TRBV9 and TRBJ2-5; 12 bases line up with TRBD2. Unmatched junction bases numbered 1, after V lost 4 bases and J lost 3 bases. Looked up from germline, CDR1 is SGDLS and CDR2 is YYNGEE. The CDR3 sequence is 14 residues long. In DNA form, the CDR3 reads TGTGCCAGCAGCAGACTAGCGGGGGAAGAGACCCAGTACTTC. Amino acids: CASSRLAGEETQYF.

The chain employs TRBV30 and TRBJ1-1, with 9 positions matching TRBD1. Germline assignment: CDR1 GTSNPN and CDR2 SVGIG (reference sequence). The CDR3 runs to 14 residues. Unmatched junction bases numbered 2, after V lost 2 bases and J lost 1 base. CDR3 DNA sequence: TGTGCCTGGAGTTTGGACAGGGGGAACACTGAAGCTTTCTTT. Its protein is CAWSLDRGNTEAFF.

The chain uses TRBV7-7 and TRBJ2-2; 11 bases agree with TRBD1. The CDR3 sequence is 16 residues long. CDR1 is SSHAT, CDR2 FNYEAQ, per germline (reference sequence). With 6 bases clipped from V and 4 bases from J, the junction kept 7 bases outside the gene matches. The CDR3 nucleotides are TGTGCCAGCAGACAAACCGGGACAGGGGGCACCGGGGAGCTGTTTTTT. It is translated as CASRQTGTGGTGELFF.

The rearrangement joins TRBV13 to TRBJ2-1; the match to TRBD2 covers 11 bases. Looked up from germline, CDR1 is PRHDT and CDR2 is FYEKMQ (reference sequence). This CDR3 is built from 17 residues. V lost 4 bases and J lost 4; bases outside the gene matches: 9. CDR3 bases: TGTGCCAGCAGCTGGGCCCAGACTAGCGGGACTTACAATGAGCAGTTCTTC. Its translation: CASSWAQTSGTYNEQFF.

The V call is TRBV29-1, the J call TRBJ1-1; D not certain. CDR1 is SQVTM and CDR2 is ANQGSEA in the germline V gene. The CDR3 has 11 amino acids. V was clipped by 5 bases and J by 2 bases, with 6 bases between them. CDR3: CSVSGNTEAFF. The DNA for the CDR3 is TGCAGCGTTTCGGGTAACACTGAAGCTTTCTTT.

The chain links TRBV13 to TRBJ2-5; no reliable D call. The CDR3 is made up of 20 amino acids. Germline V lookup: CDR1 PRHDT, CDR2 FYEKMQ (reference sequence). Trimming cost V 4 bases and J 5 bases, with 32 bases left between them. The CDR3 spells CASSSRSDPGSPWGGETQYF. The DNA for the CDR3 is TGTGCCAGCAGCTCACGCTCAGACCCCGGCTCCCCATGGGGTGGGGAGACCCAGTACTTC.

This clone appeared a few times. The chain recombines TRBV14 with TRBJ1-5; unclear D gene. Germline V gene sequence: CDR1 SGHDN, CDR2 FVKESK. Trimming left V 1 base short and J 7 bases short, with 5 bases between. There are 12 residues in the CDR3. CDR3 bases: TGTGCCAGCAGCCAAGGTCTGCAGCCCCAGCATTTT. The encoded protein is CASSQGLQPQHF.

The V gene is TRBV7-6, the J gene TRBJ2-3, with D perhaps being TRBD1 or TRBD2 (6 bases each). The CDR3 spans 17 residues. CDR1 and CDR2 from the germline V gene are SGHVS and FNYEAQ. Trimming cost V 3 bases and J 0 bases, with 16 bases left between them. CDR3 sequence reads: CASSFRGGGLSTDTQYF. CDR3 nucleotides: TGTGCCAGCAGCTTCAGAGGAGGGGGGCTTAGCACAGATACGCAGTATTTT.

The V call is TRBV6-6, the J call TRBJ2-6; D unclear. CDR3 length: 14 residues. Germline V gives CDR1 MNHNY, CDR2 SVGAGI (reference sequence). V dropped 2 bases and J dropped 2 bases, with 4 bases sitting between them. CDR3 protein: CASSYGAGANVLTF. For the CDR3, the DNA is TGTGCCAGCAGTTACGGGGCTGGGGCCAACGTCCTGACTTTC.

The chain has TRBV29-1 and TRBJ2-2; maybe TRBD2 (5 bases). Looked up from germline, CDR1 is SQVTM and CDR2 is ANQGSEA. Between the trimmed V and J ends, which lost 1 base and 3 bases, there was a span of 6 bases. This CDR3 comprises 13 residues. The CDR3 region has the DNA TGCAGCGTTGAAGCCGGGGACACCGGGGAGCTGTTTTTT. Amino acids: CSVEAGDTGELFF.

The gene calls are TRBV7-8 and TRBJ2-5; TRBD2 agrees at 10 bases. The V and J ends lost 4 bases and 0 bases, in that order; junction bases with no gene match: 5. Germline loops: CDR1 SGHVS, CDR2 FQNEAQ. The CDR3 length is 16 residues. The DNA of the CDR3 is TGTGCCAGCAGCTCCCGGACTAGCGGTTACCAAGAGACCCAGTACTTC. This codes for CASSSRTSGYQETQYF.

The chain uses TRBV7-2 and TRBJ1-1; 7 nucleotides line up with TRBD1. CDR1 is SGHTA and CDR2 is FQGNSA in the germline V gene. The CDR3 has 15 residues. Trimming removed 0 bases from V and 2 bases from J; junction bases left unmatched: 3. The CDR3 bases are TGTGCCAGCAGCTTAGCTGGGACAGACAACACTGAAGCTTTCTTT. Translation: CASSLAGTDNTEAFF.

Details on this clone: At one end, the junction sequence differs from germline, possibly due to a read error. This chain connects TRBV6-5 to TRBJ2-7; 7 nucleotides align to TRBD2. The V gene's germline CDR1 is MNHEY and CDR2 SVGAGI. The CDR3 contains 12 residues. The CDR3, as DNA: TGTGCCAGCAGTTGGGCGGGAGACGACCAGTACTTC. Protein product: CASSWAGDDQYF.

This chain connects TRBV30 to TRBJ1-2, with D perhaps TRBD1 (6 bases). Trimming shortened V by 4 bases and J by 5 bases, and 11 bases separated the two germline ends. Germline CDR1 and CDR2: GTSNPN and SVGIG (reference sequence). The CDR3 is made up of 12 amino acids. The CDR3 is CAWKGEVYGYTF. CDR3 DNA: TGTGCCTGGAAGGGGGAGGTGTATGGCTACACCTTC.